The 23 T cell receptor beta chains presented below share a single source sample, sequenced in a study of glioma-infiltrating T cells. Using RNA template, CDR3s of TCR alpha and beta were amplified with iRepertoire arm-PCR. TCRdb re-analysed the multiplex PCR reads in MiXCR, keeping a single row per CDR3 protein. The table records 150,000 to 200,000 distinct CDR3 sequences, 32% of them present only once. Sequencing input: glioma tissue, nonneoplastic brain tissue, or PBMCs (not recorded which). These receptors all come from a human donor with low-grade glioma or glioblastoma, undergoing nonglioma brain surgery, or in good health (not recorded which).

This clonotype was counted at least ten times. V and J are TRBV20-1 and TRBJ2-7, with 7 bases lining up with TRBD1. Unmatched junction bases numbered 10, after V lost 4 bases and J lost 7 bases. The CDR3 is 13 residues long. Germline V gene sequence: CDR1 DFQATT, CDR2 SNEGSKA (reference sequence). This chain's CDR3 is CSATGTAGAEQYF. The CDR3 coding sequence is TGCAGTGCTACCGGGACAGCTGGAGCGGAGCAGTACTTC.

This clonotype was seen ten or more times. The chain recombines TRBV12-3 or TRBV12-4 with TRBJ1-2; 7 bases match TRBD1. There are 15 residues in the CDR3. V was clipped by 7 bases and J by 6 bases; unmatched bases: 14. As DNA, the CDR3 is TGTGCCAGCAACCTAGAGGGAACAGGGGAACATGGCTACACCTTC. Protein product: CASNLEGTGEHGYTF.

Points on this clonotype: This may come from a read error, since a much larger clone is one base off. The V and J genes are TRBV4-3 and TRBJ2-1; 8 bases are a match to TRBD2. This CDR3 is 17 amino acids long. The germline gives CDR1 LGHNA, CDR2 YSLEER. V gave up 3 bases and J gave up 6 bases; unmatched junction bases: 13. The CDR3 here is CASSQHLVAGGPNEQFF. As DNA, the CDR3 is TGCGCCAGCAGCCAGCATCTGGTTGCGGGAGGCCCCAATGAGCAGTTCTTC.

In the case of this clonotype: A read error is possible here, since a much larger clone lies one base away. V and J are TRBV20-1 and TRBJ2-7; 12 bases line up with TRBD2. The V gene's germline CDR1 is DFQATT and CDR2 SNEGSKA (reference sequence). The CDR3 length is 15 residues. J was trimmed by 7 bases and V by 0 bases; bases with no gene match: 7. The CDR3 DNA reads TGCAGTGCTAGAGATCAAACTAGCGGGAGGAATGAGCAGTACTTC. Protein: CSARDQTSGRNEQYF.

This clonotype was picked up many times. This rearrangement joins TRBV4-1 to TRBJ2-3, with 11 bases identical to TRBD1. The CDR3 spans 18 residues. Germline V gives CDR1 MGHRA, CDR2 YSYEKL. Trimming at V came to 1 base and at J to 4 bases, leaving 10 bases not matched to a gene. CDR3 in DNA: TGCGCCAGCAGCCAAGTACCCGTGCCGGGACAGGGGGCAGATACGCAGTATTTT. It encodes CASSQVPVPGQGADTQYF.

Note on this clonotype: One junction end disagrees with the germline gene, perhaps due to a read error. The V and J genes are TRBV6-6 and TRBJ2-7; no reliable D call. This CDR3 contains 15 residues. Germline lookup yields CDR1 MNHNY and CDR2 SVGAGI (reference sequence). The CDR3 DNA is TGTGACAGCAGTTATCGGCAGGCGGAGACATACGAGCAGTACTTC. Its translation is CDSSYRQAETYEQYF.

This clonotype was picked up a small number of times. The chain has TRBV29-1 and TRBJ2-5, with D perhaps TRBD2 (6 bases). Looked up from germline, CDR1 is SQVTM and CDR2 is ANQGSEA. The CDR3 sequence is 14 residues long. V dropped 4 bases and J dropped 4 bases, with 16 bases sitting between them. The DNA of the CDR3 is TGCAGCGTTGTTAAAGGCGGGAATCGAGAGACCCAGTACTTC. The encoded protein is CSVVKGGNRETQYF.

This clonotype was seen once. The rearrangement uses TRBV20-1 and TRBJ2-1; the match to TRBD2 covers 11 bases. The CDR3 loop spans 16 amino acids. Trimming cost V 0 bases and J 10 bases; bases outside gene matches: 11. Germline V gene lookup returns CDR1 DFQATT and CDR2 SNEGSKA (reference sequence). CDR3 residues: CSARDDASGRFGEQFF. The CDR3 DNA is TGCAGTGCTAGAGATGATGCTAGCGGGAGGTTTGGCGAGCAGTTCTTC.

Ten or more counts support this clonotype. This sequence joins TRBV29-1 and TRBJ1-1; D gene unclear. This CDR3 has 15 residues. The ends were cut back, 3 bases at V and 4 bases at J, with 18 bases in the middle. In germline, CDR1 is SQVTM, CDR2 ANQGSEA. The CDR3 nucleotides are TGCAGCGTTGACTACGGGAAGGGCGTAGCCACTGAAGCTTTCTTT. The encoded protein is CSVDYGKGVATEAFF.

There are many counts of this clonotype. The chain carries TRBV7-2 and TRBJ2-3; D gene uncertain. The CDR3 is 14 amino acids. Trimming took off 0 bases at V and 4 bases at J, with 8 bases between the two ends. Germline assignment: CDR1 SGHTA and CDR2 FQGNSA. The CDR3 DNA reads TGTGCCAGCAGCTTAGCATGGAAGGCAGATACGCAGTATTTT. This encodes CASSLAWKADTQYF.

As concerns this clonotype: Just one base apart from a much larger clone, this may be a read error. The J gene is TRBJ2-1, the V gene TRBV4-1; no clear D. Germline V gene data show CDR1 as MGHRA and CDR2 as YSYEKL. V gave up 2 bases and J gave up 3 bases, with 8 bases separating them. CDR3 length: 14 residues. CDR3 in DNA: TGCGCCAGCAGCCAATGGACCTTCTACAATGAGCAGTTCTTC. Its translation is CASSQWTFYNEQFF.

V usage is TRBV6-5 and J usage is TRBJ2-1; 9 bases line up with TRBD2. The V segment lost 7 bases and the J segment 9 bases; nucleotides outside the gene matches: 13. Germline values: CDR1 MNHEY, CDR2 SVGAGI. This CDR3 contains 15 residues. CDR3 DNA sequence: TGTGCCAGCACCCTTAGCGGGAGCTCCTACCCTGAGCAGTTCTTC. It specifies CASTLSGSSYPEQFF.

By sample share, this clonotype is medium-sized. This chain uses TRBV6-2 or TRBV6-3 with TRBJ2-7, with D unresolved. CDR3 length equals 11 residues. V lost 2 bases and J lost 2, with 1 base in between. Germline CDR1 and CDR2: MNHEY and SVGEGT. The CDR3 DNA reads TGTGCCAGCAGTTACGCCTACGAGCAGTACTTC. It encodes CASSYAYEQYF.

V and J are TRBV6-2 or TRBV6-3 and TRBJ1-6, with TRBD1 as a possible D gene (5 bases). V lost 6 bases and J lost 10, with 13 bases in between. The CDR3 is 13 amino acids. CDR1 is MNHEY and CDR2 is SVGEGT in the germline V gene. The CDR3 DNA is TGTGCCAGCAGCGGGACGGGGCTATCACCCCTCCACTTT. It codes for CASSGTGLSPLHF.

This clonotype appeared a few times. The rearrangement uses TRBV5-1 and TRBJ2-7, with D perhaps TRBD2 (6 bases). V was pared by 1 base and J by 2 bases, with 10 bases between. The CDR3 extends over 14 amino acids. Germline assignment: CDR1 SGHRS and CDR2 YFSETQ. The CDR3 nucleotides are TGCGCCAGCAGCTTGTTGGGCGGGACCTACGAGCAGTACTTC. Translation: CASSLLGGTYEQYF.

In regard to this clonotype: A much larger clone differs from this one at a single base, so this may be a read error. The rearrangement joins TRBV10-3 to TRBJ2-3; 8 bases align to TRBD2. Trimming took 0 bases from V and 1 from J; bases not matched to a gene: 3. Germline V gives CDR1 ENHRY, CDR2 SYGVKD. The CDR3 loop spans 16 amino acids. The CDR3 DNA is TGTGCCATCAGTGAGTCAGGACTAGCTGGCACAGATACGCAGTATTTT. Its translation: CAISESGLAGTDTQYF.

J is TRBJ2-3 and V is TRBV19, with D hard to call. Per the germline V gene, CDR1 is LNHDA and CDR2 is SQIVND (reference sequence). The V and J ends lost 6 bases and 3 bases respectively, with 7 bases between them. The CDR3 totals 12 residues. The CDR3, as DNA: TGTGCCAGTAGCTTTTCGACAGATACGCAGTATTTT. This translates into CASSFSTDTQYF.

Regarding this clonotype: The junction and the germline gene differ at one end; a read error may be behind it. The V and J genes are TRBV20-1 and TRBJ2-1, with 8 positions matching TRBD2. This CDR3 has 13 amino acids. Germline values: CDR1 DFQATT, CDR2 SNEGSKA (reference sequence). CDR3 region: CSAGEGLGDELFF. DNA of the CDR3: TGCAGTGCTGGAGAGGGACTAGGTGATGAGCTGTTCTTC.

In regard to this clonotype: A clone one base away is much larger, so this may be a read error. The CDR3: CASSYSSGQETQYF. DNA for the CDR3: TGTGCCAGCAGTTACTCCAGCGGTCAAGAGACCCAGTACTTC. The J gene is TRBJ2-5, the V gene TRBV6-2 or TRBV6-3, with TRBD2 as a possible D gene (5 bases). Germline CDR1 reads MNHEY; CDR2 reads SVGEGT. Trimming took off 0 bases at V and 2 bases at J, with 7 bases between the two ends. This CDR3 has 14 amino acids.

On this clonotype itself: Mismatch with germline at one junction end may stem from a read error. The V call is TRBV6-1, the J call TRBJ1-5; no clear D. The CDR3 is made up of 18 amino acids. Per germline, CDR1 MNHNS and CDR2 SASEGT. The CDR3, as DNA: TGTGCCAACAGTGAAGCGACTTCCCCTATGAATAGCAATCAGCCCCAGCATTTT. Translating gives CANSEATSPMNSNQPQHF.

Of note for this clonotype: Compared with germline, one end of the junction differs, possibly owing to a read error. V and J are TRBV6-2 or TRBV6-3 and TRBJ2-2; D perhaps matches TRBD2 (5 bases). Germline CDR1 reads MNHEY; CDR2 reads SVGEGT. There are 12 residues in the CDR3. CDR3 bases: TGTGCCAGCAGCCCGAACACCGGGGAGCTGTTTTGG. Protein: CASSPNTGELFW.

This clonotype was seen many times. This chain joins TRBV7-2 and TRBJ1-1; D is possibly TRBD1 (5 bases). The CDR3 is 15 amino acids. The germline CDR1 and CDR2 sequences are SGHTA and FQGNSA. The V end was cut by 5 bases, the J end by 0 bases, with 13 bases between. As DNA, the CDR3 is TGTGCCAGCAGCGCGGGGGGGGGTATGAACACTGAAGCTTTCTTT. Translated: CASSAGGGMNTEAFF.

This clonotype was counted ten times or more. The chain carries TRBV10-3 and TRBJ1-1; maybe TRBD1 (6 bases). CDR3 size: 12 residues. The germline V gene encodes CDR1 ENHRY and CDR2 SYGVKD. The CDR3 spells CAIGGANTEAFF. The CDR3 nucleotides read TGTGCTATAGGGGGAGCTAACACTGAAGCTTTCTTT.